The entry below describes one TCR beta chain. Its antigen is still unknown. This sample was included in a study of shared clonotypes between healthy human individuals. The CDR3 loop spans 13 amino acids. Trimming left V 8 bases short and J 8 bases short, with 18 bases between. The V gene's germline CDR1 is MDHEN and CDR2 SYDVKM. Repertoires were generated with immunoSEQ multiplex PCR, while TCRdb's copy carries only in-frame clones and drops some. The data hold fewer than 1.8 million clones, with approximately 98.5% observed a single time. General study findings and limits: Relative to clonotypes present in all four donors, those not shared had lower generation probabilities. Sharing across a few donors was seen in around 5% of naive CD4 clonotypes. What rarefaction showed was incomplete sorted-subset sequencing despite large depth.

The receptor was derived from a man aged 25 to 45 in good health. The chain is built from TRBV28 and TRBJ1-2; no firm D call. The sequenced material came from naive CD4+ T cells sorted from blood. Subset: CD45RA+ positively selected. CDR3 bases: TGTGCCAGCGCTTTGGGCCTGCCGGGGGGCTACACCTTC. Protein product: CASALGLPGGYTF.